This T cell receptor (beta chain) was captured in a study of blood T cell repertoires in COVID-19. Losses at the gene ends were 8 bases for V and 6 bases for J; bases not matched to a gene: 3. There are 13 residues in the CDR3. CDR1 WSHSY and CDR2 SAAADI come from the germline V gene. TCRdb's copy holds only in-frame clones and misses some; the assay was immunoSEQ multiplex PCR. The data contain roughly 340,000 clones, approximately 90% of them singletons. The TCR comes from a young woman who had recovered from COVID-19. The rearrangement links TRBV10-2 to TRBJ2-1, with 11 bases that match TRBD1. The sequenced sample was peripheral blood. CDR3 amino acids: CASRDRGVNEQFF. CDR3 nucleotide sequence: TGCGCCAGCCGGGACAGGGGGGTCAATGAGCAGTTCTTC.